Listed below are T cell receptor beta chains from one sample, sequenced in a study of control samples from healthy donors and cancer patients. Clones were read by immunoSEQ multiplex PCR, and TCRdb kept only the in-frame ones, dropping some. The sample gives about 160,000 clones, approximately 90% of which show up once; 9.5% to 15% is in the top ten. The specimen was blood. These receptors all come from a man aged 30 to 45 in good health. Each CDR3 is given with its conserved first and last residue. The order of the fields is CDR3 DNA, CDR3 protein, D gene, V gene, clone size, J gene. The D gene is left open where the match is weak. Some rows have no size entry. The others give once, few or many, or a class for an expanded clone.

DNA: TGTGCCAGGACGACGAGGACAGTCACCTCTGGAAACACCATATATTTT
CDR3: CARTTRTVTSGNTIYF
D: NA
V: TRBV28
size: NA
J: TRBJ1-3

DNA: TGTGCCAGCAGCTTACGTGGAGGCTTGGAGCAGTTCTTC
CDR3: CASSLRGGLEQFF
D: NA
V: TRBV5-5
size: NA
J: TRBJ2-1

DNA: TGTGCCACCAGTGATTCTTCTTCAGGGGCCTACGAGCAGTACTTC
CDR3: CATSDSSSGAYEQYF
D: NA
V: TRBV24-1
size: NA
J: TRBJ2-7

DNA: TGTGCCAGCAGTGAATATTCGGGGCCCAAAGGGGGCTACACCTTC
CDR3: CASSEYSGPKGGYTF
D: NA
V: TRBV2
size: once
J: TRBJ1-2

DNA: TGCGCCAGCAGCTTGGTGGGGCAGGCTGAAGCTTTCTTT
CDR3: CASSLVGQAEAFF
D: NA
V: TRBV5-1
size: NA
J: TRBJ1-1

DNA: TGCGCCAGCAGCCTTGTAGCGGGAGTGTACAATGAGCAGTTCTTC
CDR3: CASSLVAGVYNEQFF
D: TRBD2
V: TRBV4-1
size: once
J: TRBJ2-1

DNA: TGTGCCAGCAGGTTATTATCCCGGGGTCCCTCCAATCAGCCCCAGCATTTT
CDR3: CASRLLSRGPSNQPQHF
D: NA
V: TRBV6-4
size: NA
J: TRBJ1-5

DNA: TGTGCCAGCAGCGTACTTGCAGGGGACATCACAGATACGCAGTATTTT
CDR3: CASSVLAGDITDTQYF
D: NA
V: TRBV9
size: once
J: TRBJ2-3

DNA: TGTGCCAGCAGTGGACTAGCGGGAGGTCCATCACAGCAGTTCTTC
CDR3: CASSGLAGGPSQQFF
D: TRBD2
V: TRBV25-1
size: NA
J: TRBJ2-1

DNA: TGTGCCAGCAGTTACGAGGGACAGGGGAAGTATACGCAGTATTTT
CDR3: CASSYEGQGKYTQYF
D: TRBD1
V: TRBV6-5
size: NA
J: TRBJ2-3

DNA: TGTGCCACCCATTCCAACAGGGTAATCGTGGACACCGGGGAGCTGTTTTTT
CDR3: CATHSNRVIVDTGELFF
D: NA
V: TRBV7-8
size: NA
J: TRBJ2-2

DNA: TGTGCCAGCAGCCCAAGGACAGGGATACATGGCTACACCTTC
CDR3: CASSPRTGIHGYTF
D: TRBD1
V: TRBV3-1/TRBV3-2
size: NA
J: TRBJ1-2

DNA: TGTGCCAGCAGACCCCGGGGGCAGGGCTACACCTTC
CDR3: CASRPRGQGYTF
D: NA
V: TRBV12-3/TRBV12-4
size: NA
J: TRBJ1-2

DNA: TGTGCCATTAGAGTAACTAGCACAGATACGCAGTATTTT
CDR3: CAIRVTSTDTQYF
D: NA
V: TRBV10-3
size: NA
J: TRBJ2-3

DNA: TGTGCCAGCACCTCGCAAACCGGGGAGCTGTTTTTT
CDR3: CASTSQTGELFF
D: NA
V: TRBV27
size: NA
J: TRBJ2-2

DNA: TGTGCCAGCAGCTTCCGCTGGGGTGAGCAGTTCTTC
CDR3: CASSFRWGEQFF
D: NA
V: TRBV7-2
size: NA
J: TRBJ2-1

DNA: TGTGCCAGCAGCCTAGACAGGGACCGGACTGAAGCTTTCTTT
CDR3: CASSLDRDRTEAFF
D: TRBD1
V: TRBV7-3
size: NA
J: TRBJ1-1

DNA: TGTGCCAGCACTGACAGGACTACTTACTCCTACGAGCAGTACTTC
CDR3: CASTDRTTYSYEQYF
D: NA
V: TRBV11-2
size: once
J: TRBJ2-7

DNA: TGTGCCAGCAGGAGATCTAGCTCAGGGGTCACAGATACGCAGTATTTT
CDR3: CASRRSSSGVTDTQYF
D: NA
V: TRBV2
size: few
J: TRBJ2-3

DNA: TGTGCCAGCACCTACCAGGGGACGGTGGATGGCTACACCTTC
CDR3: CASTYQGTVDGYTF
D: NA
V: TRBV2
size: NA
J: TRBJ1-2

DNA: TGTGCCAGCAGCTTAGTTGGTGGGGGGAGTCGGGACATTCAGTACTTC
CDR3: CASSLVGGGSRDIQYF
D: NA
V: TRBV7-9
size: NA
J: TRBJ2-4

DNA: TGTGCCAGCAGCTTACAGGCAGGGGGCATGAACACTGAAGCTTTCTTC
CDR3: CASSLQAGGMNTEAFF
D: TRBD1
V: TRBV7-8
size: NA
J: TRBJ1-1

DNA: TGTGCCTGGAACAGGGCCAATCGAGAGACCCAGTACTTC
CDR3: CAWNRANRETQYF
D: NA
V: TRBV30
size: NA
J: TRBJ2-5

DNA: TGTGCCAGCAGCCGAACGGGAGGGGGGGAGCTAAGCTCCTACAATGAGCAGTTCTTC
CDR3: CASSRTGGGELSSYNEQFF
D: TRBD2
V: TRBV4-2
size: NA
J: TRBJ2-1

DNA: TGTGCCAGCAGTTCGAATCCGGGACAGGGAAGGAGGAACTATGGCTACACCTTC
CDR3: CASSSNPGQGRRNYGYTF
D: TRBD1
V: TRBV27
size: NA
J: TRBJ1-2

DNA: TGTGCCAGCAGCTTACAAGGACAGGGCCTCATCTATGGCTACACCTTC
CDR3: CASSLQGQGLIYGYTF
D: TRBD1
V: TRBV7-2
size: once
J: TRBJ1-2